Here is one TCR beta chain with its context. This entry is derived from a study of blood T cell repertoires in COVID-19. Whole-study context: There were acute and convalescent COVID-19 samples, and they came from the United States, Italy and Spain. From T cells, B-cell-depleted T cells, or PBMCs came the material, which was cDNA or gDNA.

Original methodology: Amplification from reference gene primers served as the basis for estimated nucleated cell counts. Assay: immunoSEQ multiplex PCR; the TCRdb copy retains only in-frame clones and omits some. The DNA was the basis for D and trimming; V, J and clone size are from that table. The sample holds just over 250,000 clones, more than 75% seen once. The CDR3 has 16 residues. V shed 5 bases and J 6 bases; nucleotides not matched to a gene: 15. Germline lookup yields CDR1 LNHDA and CDR2 SQIVND (reference sequence). The chain joins TRBV19 to TRBJ2-7; 8 bases match TRBD1. This receptor was obtained from a middle-aged man who had recovered from COVID-19. Sequencing input: peripheral blood. CDR3 residues: CASSPPPRDRISEQYF. In nucleotides, the CDR3 is TGTGCCAGTAGTCCCCCCCCCAGGGACAGGATCTCCGAGCAGTACTTC.